These 17 T cell receptor beta chains came from one sample sequenced in a study of glioma-infiltrating T cells. The iRepertoire nested amplicon-rescue multiplex PCR amplified TCR alpha and beta CDR3s from RNA. TCRdb re-called the multiplex PCR reads through MiXCR, storing one row per CDR3 protein. Altogether 90,000 to 110,000 distinct CDR3 sequences are present, 25% being singletons, with the ten largest covering approximately 35%. The sequenced sample consisted of glioma tissue, nonneoplastic brain tissue, or PBMCs (not recorded which). The receptor set was obtained from a human donor with low-grade glioma or glioblastoma, undergoing nonglioma brain surgery, or in good health (not recorded which).

Ten or more counts support this clonotype. The chain links TRBV20-1 to TRBJ2-3; 8 nucleotides match TRBD2. V shed 7 bases, J shed 2 bases, and the junction held 14 bases outside the gene matches. This CDR3 is 16 amino acids long. Germline loops: CDR1 DFQATT, CDR2 SNEGSKA (reference sequence). The DNA for the CDR3 is TGCAGTGTTAGTGGGATAGAGCGGGGGCCCACAGATACGCAGTATTTT. Its translation is CSVSGIERGPTDTQYF.

This clonotype was recorded many times. The gene calls are TRBV29-1 and TRBJ1-4; D ambiguous. Trimming pared 7 bases from V and 6 bases from J, leaving 18 bases between. Germline lookup yields CDR1 SQVTM and CDR2 ANQGSEA. CDR3 length equals 14 residues. CDR3 amino acids: CSAHFPGVDEKLFF. DNA of the CDR3: TGCAGCGCTCACTTTCCTGGAGTTGATGAAAAACTGTTTTTT.

With regard to this clonotype: With a much larger clone just one base away, this may be a read error. The rearrangement joins TRBV5-1 to TRBJ2-7, with unresolved D. Looked up from germline, CDR1 is SGHRS and CDR2 is YFSETQ. CDR3 length equals 12 residues. The chain's CDR3 is CASSAGRYKQYF. For the CDR3, the DNA is TGCGCCAGCAGCGCCGGGCGCTACAAGCAGTACTTC.

This clonotype occurred many times. The chain combines TRBV6-1 with TRBJ1-1; D call uncertain. Trimming took 5 bases from V and 1 from J, leaving 8 bases between them. CDR3 length: 13 amino acids. Germline V gives CDR1 MNHNS, CDR2 SASEGT. CDR3 region: CASSYQENTEAFF. The CDR3 DNA is TGTGCCAGCAGTTATCAGGAGAACACTGAAGCTTTCTTT.

The V and J genes are TRBV19 and TRBJ2-4; D possibly corresponds to TRBD1 (5 bases). Trimming took 3 bases from V and 2 from J, leaving 14 bases between them. Germline-derived CDR1 and CDR2 are LNHDA and SQIVND (reference sequence). This CDR3 region has 16 residues. The CDR3 here is CASSISTDTTKNIQYF. The CDR3 nucleotides read TGTGCCAGTAGTATTTCGACAGACACAACCAAAAACATTCAGTACTTC.

This clonotype has ten or more counts. The V gene is TRBV2, the J gene TRBJ1-5; 8 bases line up with TRBD1. J lost 3 bases, V lost 2 bases, and 3 bases had no gene match. This CDR3 has 15 amino acids. The germline CDR1 and CDR2 sequences are SNHLY and FYNNEI. The CDR3 bases are TGTGCCAGCAGTGAAAGGACAGGGTCCAATCAGCCCCAGCATTTT. It codes for CASSERTGSNQPQHF.

Of note for this clonotype: In this CDR3 the conserved last residue, phenylalanine or tryptophan, is missing, so a read error is likely. The rearrangement uses TRBV6-1 and TRBJ2-3; D unclear. Looked up from germline, CDR1 is MNHNS and CDR2 is SASEGT. This CDR3 region has 12 residues. CDR3 in DNA: TGTGCCAGCAGAACCAGCACAGATACACAGTATTAT. Protein sequence: CASRTSTDTQYY.

This clonotype was recorded at least ten times. The chain links TRBV20-1 to TRBJ2-5, with 8 positions matching TRBD2. The J segment lost 5 bases and the V segment lost 1 base, leaving 12 bases of the junction unmatched. This CDR3 has 16 amino acids. Per germline, CDR1 DFQATT and CDR2 SNEGSKA (reference sequence). CDR3 coding DNA: TGCAGTGCTAGAGGGACGTGGGCGGGGGGAAGTGAGACCCAGTACTTC. Translated, it gives CSARGTWAGGSETQYF.

This clonotype was seen ten or more times. The rearrangement joins TRBV7-9 to TRBJ1-4, with D unclear. CDR3 length: 15 amino acids. V was clipped by 1 base and J by 5 bases, with 11 bases between them. The V gene's germline CDR1 is SEHNR and CDR2 FQNEAQ (reference sequence). The CDR3 DNA follows: TGTGCCAGCAGCTTAGGAAGGACGCGAAATGAAAAACTGTTTTTT. It translates to CASSLGRTRNEKLFF.

This clonotype was observed many times. This chain joins TRBV20-1 and TRBJ1-5, with D perhaps TRBD1 (6 bases). Per the germline V gene, CDR1 is DFQATT and CDR2 is SNEGSKA (reference sequence). CDR3 length: 15 residues. With 0 bases removed from V and 3 bases from J, the gap between germline ends came to 12 bases. The CDR3 reads CSARELGGDNQPQHF. In nucleotides, the CDR3 is TGCAGTGCTAGAGAACTGGGGGGCGACAATCAGCCCCAGCATTTT.

This chain connects TRBV9 to TRBJ2-3; TRBD2 matches 10 bases. The CDR3 totals 15 residues. The junction had 4 bases not matched to a gene; V was cut back by 2 bases and J by 4 bases. Germline CDR1 and CDR2: SGDLS and YYNGEE. CDR3 in DNA: TGTGCCAGCAGCGTTCTAGCGGGAGTTGCAGATACGCAGTATTTT. It yields the protein CASSVLAGVADTQYF.

This clonotype was counted many times. This chain joins TRBV19 and TRBJ1-5, with 9 positions matching TRBD1. Trimming at V came to 9 bases and at J to 4 bases, leaving 4 bases not matched to a gene. The CDR3 covers 13 residues. Germline V gives CDR1 LNHDA, CDR2 SQIVND (reference sequence). DNA of the CDR3: TGTGCCAGCCGGGACAGGGAGAATCAGCCCCAGCATTTT. Amino acid sequence: CASRDRENQPQHF.

This clonotype was observed at least ten times. The genes are TRBV5-1 and TRBJ2-5, with TRBD2 identical over 11 bases. Per the germline V gene, CDR1 is SGHRS and CDR2 is YFSETQ. The junction had 6 bases not matched to a gene; V was cut back by 0 bases and J by 2 bases. The CDR3 has 17 amino acids. The CDR3 nucleotides read TGCGCCAGCAGCTTGGCACTAGCGGGGGACCTTCAAGAGACCCAGTACTTC. It is translated as CASSLALAGDLQETQYF. Drawing the rest from reference TRBV5-1 and TRBJ2-5, the complete variable domain is KAGVTQTPRYLIKTRGQQVTLSCSPISGHRSVSWYQQTPGQGLQFLFEYFSETQRNKGNFPGRFSGRQFSNSRSEMNVSTLELGDSALYLCASSLALAGDLQETQYFGPGTRLLVL.

V is TRBV4-1 and J is TRBJ2-7; perhaps TRBD2 as D (7 bases). CDR3 size: 18 residues. V lost 2 bases and J lost 2, with 22 bases in between. From germline, CDR1 is MGHRA and CDR2 YSYEKL. CDR3 nucleotides: TGCGCCAGCAGCCAAAGGGGGGAGCGGGATCGACCTCCCTACGAGCAGTACTTC. The encoded protein is CASSQRGERDRPPYEQYF.

In regard to this clonotype: One end of the junction fails to match germline, which may point to a read error. The CDR3 is CASSEQGRSEQYF. CDR3 nucleotides: TGTGCCAGCAGTGAACAGGGACGGTCCGAGCAGTACTTT. This sequence joins TRBV2 and TRBJ2-7, with D perhaps assigned TRBD1 or TRBD2 (5 bases each). Germline V gene data show CDR1 as SNHLY and CDR2 as FYNNEI. CDR3 length equals 13 residues.

Concerning this clonotype: The junction differs from germline at one of its ends, possibly a read error. CDR3 residues: CASSPQAGRGNSPLHF. CDR3 DNA: TGCGCCAGCAGTCCCCAGGCCGGTCGAGGTAATTCACCCCTCCACTTT. The chain joins TRBV27 to TRBJ1-6; D not resolved. The CDR3 totals 16 residues. Germline V gene data show CDR1 as MNHEY and CDR2 as SMNVEV (reference sequence).

As to this clonotype: One junction end disagrees with the germline gene, perhaps due to a read error. V and J are TRBV7-2 and TRBJ2-1, with TRBD1 matching 7 bases. The CDR3 sequence is 14 residues long. The germline V gene encodes CDR1 SGHTA and CDR2 FQGNSA. This CDR3 reads CASSPSRAGGEQFF. CDR3 coding DNA: TGTGCCAGCAGCCCCTCACGGGCAGGGGGTGAGCAGTTCTTT.